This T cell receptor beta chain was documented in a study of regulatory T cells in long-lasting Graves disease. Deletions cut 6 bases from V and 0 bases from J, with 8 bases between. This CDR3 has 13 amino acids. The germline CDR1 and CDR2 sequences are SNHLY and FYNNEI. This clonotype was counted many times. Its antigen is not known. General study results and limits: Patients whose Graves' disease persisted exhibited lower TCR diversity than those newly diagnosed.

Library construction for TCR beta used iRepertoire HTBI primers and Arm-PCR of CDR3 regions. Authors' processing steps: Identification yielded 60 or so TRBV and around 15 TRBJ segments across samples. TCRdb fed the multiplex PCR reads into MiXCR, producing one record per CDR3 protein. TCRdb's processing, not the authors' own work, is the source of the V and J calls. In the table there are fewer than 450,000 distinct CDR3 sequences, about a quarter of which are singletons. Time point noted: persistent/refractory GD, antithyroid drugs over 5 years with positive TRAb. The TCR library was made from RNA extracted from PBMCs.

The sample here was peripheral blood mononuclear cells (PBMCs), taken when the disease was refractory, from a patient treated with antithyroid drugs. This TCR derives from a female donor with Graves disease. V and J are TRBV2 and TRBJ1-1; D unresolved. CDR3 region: CASSFNLNTEAFF. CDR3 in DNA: TGTGCCAGCAGCTTCAATTTGAACACTGAAGCTTTCTTT.